This T cell receptor beta chain was retrieved from a study of response to subunit inactivated influenza vaccine. Trimming pared 3 bases from V and 0 bases from J, leaving 15 bases between. Germline values: CDR1 LNHNV, CDR2 YYDKDF (reference sequence). This CDR3 has 16 residues. A few counts support this clonotype. TCRdb ran MiXCR on the RT-PCR reads and lists one entry per CDR3 protein. The sample carries under 850,000 distinct CDR3 sequences, roughly 20% recorded once. This receptor was identified in a man aged 50 to 59 who received an inactivated influenza vaccine. The sample in question was PBMCs from blood, obtained approximately 5 days after vaccination. The genes are TRBV15 and TRBJ2-7; tentative D call: TRBD2 (6 bases). CDR3: CATSRALGTPSYEQYF. Here the CDR3 DNA reads TGTGCCACCAGCAGGGCGCTAGGGACTCCCTCCTACGAGCAGTACTTC.